This TCR beta chain appears in the sequencing data of a study of technical replicates of blood from several donors. Germline V CDR1 and CDR2: SGDLS, YYNGEE. There are 14 residues in the CDR3. Trimming removed 3 bases at V and 6 bases at J, with 12 bases between. Using immunoSEQ multiplex PCR, the repertoire was profiled, and TCRdb retains in-frame clones only, with some absent. The table records 75,000 to 90,000 clones, about 93% of them present only once. This receptor was obtained from a human donor in good health. The genes are TRBV9 and TRBJ2-2, with D perhaps matching TRBD1 (5 bases). Input material: T cells isolated from PBMCs. The CDR3 nucleotides read TGTGCCAGCAGCGCATGGGGCCTTCCCGGGGAGCTGTTTTTT. Amino acids: CASSAWGLPGELFF.